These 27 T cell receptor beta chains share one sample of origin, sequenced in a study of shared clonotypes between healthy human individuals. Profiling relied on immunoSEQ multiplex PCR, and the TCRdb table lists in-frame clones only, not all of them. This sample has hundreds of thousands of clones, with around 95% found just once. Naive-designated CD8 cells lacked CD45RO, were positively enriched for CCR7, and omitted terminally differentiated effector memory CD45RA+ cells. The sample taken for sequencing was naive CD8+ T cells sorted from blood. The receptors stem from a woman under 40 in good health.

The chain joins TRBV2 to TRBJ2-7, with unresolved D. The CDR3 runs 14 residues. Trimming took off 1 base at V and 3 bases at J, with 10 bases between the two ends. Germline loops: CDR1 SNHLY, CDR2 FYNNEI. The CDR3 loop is CASSEEARVYEQYF. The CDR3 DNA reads TGTGCCAGCAGTGAAGAGGCTAGGGTCTACGAGCAGTACTTC.

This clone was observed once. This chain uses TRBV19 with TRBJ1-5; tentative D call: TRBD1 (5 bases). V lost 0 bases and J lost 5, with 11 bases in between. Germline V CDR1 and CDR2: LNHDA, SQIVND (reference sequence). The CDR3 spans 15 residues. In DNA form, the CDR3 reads TGTGCCAGTAGTATAGACAGGGAATTACATCAGCCCCAGCATTTT. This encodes CASSIDRELHQPQHF.

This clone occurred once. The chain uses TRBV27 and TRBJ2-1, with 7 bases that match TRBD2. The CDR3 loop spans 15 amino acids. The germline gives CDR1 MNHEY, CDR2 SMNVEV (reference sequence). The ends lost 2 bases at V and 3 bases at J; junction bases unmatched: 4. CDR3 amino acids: CASSLTLALYNEQFF. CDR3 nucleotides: TGTGCCAGCAGTTTAACACTAGCGCTCTACAATGAGCAGTTCTTC.

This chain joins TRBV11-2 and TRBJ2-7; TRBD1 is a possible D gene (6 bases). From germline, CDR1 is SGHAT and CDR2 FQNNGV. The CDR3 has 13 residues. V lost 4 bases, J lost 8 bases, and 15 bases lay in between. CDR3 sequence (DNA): TGTGCCAGCAGCTCTCCCATGACAGGCAAGCAGTACTTC. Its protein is CASSSPMTGKQYF. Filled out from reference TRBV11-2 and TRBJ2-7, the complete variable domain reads EAGVAQSPRYKIIEKRQSVAFWCNPISGHATLYWYQQILGQGPKLLIQFQNNGVVDDSQLPKDRFSAERLKGVDSTLKIQPAKLEDSAVYLCASSSPMTGKQYFGPGTRLTVT.

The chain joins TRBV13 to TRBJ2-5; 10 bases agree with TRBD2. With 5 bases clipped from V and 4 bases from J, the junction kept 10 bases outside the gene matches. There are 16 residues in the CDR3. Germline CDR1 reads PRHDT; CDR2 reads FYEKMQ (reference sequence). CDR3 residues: CASSDRSGRARETQYF. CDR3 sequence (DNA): TGTGCCAGCAGCGACCGAAGCGGGAGGGCCCGAGAGACCCAGTACTTC.

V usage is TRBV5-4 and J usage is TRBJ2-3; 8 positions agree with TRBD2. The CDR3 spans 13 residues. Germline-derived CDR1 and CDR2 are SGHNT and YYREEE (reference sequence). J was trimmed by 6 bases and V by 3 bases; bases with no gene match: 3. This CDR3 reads CASSSRGRDTQYF. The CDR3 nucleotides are TGTGCCAGCAGCTCTCGCGGGAGGGATACGCAGTATTTT.

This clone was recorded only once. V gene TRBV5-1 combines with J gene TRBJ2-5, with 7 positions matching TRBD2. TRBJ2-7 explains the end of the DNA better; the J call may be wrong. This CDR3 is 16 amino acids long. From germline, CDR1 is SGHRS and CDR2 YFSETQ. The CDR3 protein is CASSWGGRELSYEQYF. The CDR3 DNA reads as TGCGCCAGCAGCTGGGGAGGGCGGGAGCTATCCTACGAGCAGTACTTC.

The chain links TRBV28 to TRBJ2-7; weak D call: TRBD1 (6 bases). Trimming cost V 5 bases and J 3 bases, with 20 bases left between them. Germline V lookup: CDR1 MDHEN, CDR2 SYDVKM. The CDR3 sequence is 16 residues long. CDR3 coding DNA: TGTGCCAGCAGTGATACCTCCGGGACATATAACTACGAGCAGTACTTC. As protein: CASSDTSGTYNYEQYF. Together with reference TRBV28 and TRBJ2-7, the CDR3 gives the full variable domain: DVKVTQSSRYLVKRTGEKVFLECVQDMDHENMFWYRQDPGLGLRLIYFSYDVKMKEKGDIPEGYSVSREKKERFSLILESASTNQTSMYLCASSDTSGTYNYEQYFGPGTRLTVT.

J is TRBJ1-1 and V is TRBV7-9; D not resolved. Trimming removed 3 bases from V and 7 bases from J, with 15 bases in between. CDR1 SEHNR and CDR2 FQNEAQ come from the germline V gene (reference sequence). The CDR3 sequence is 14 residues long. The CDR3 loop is CASSFPTALLEAFF. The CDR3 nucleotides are TGTGCCAGCAGCTTTCCCACAGCCCTTCTTGAAGCTTTCTTT.

CDR3 amino acids: CASSPTGGWTSYEQYF. Here the CDR3 DNA reads TGTGCCAGCAGTCCGACAGGGGGCTGGACCTCCTACGAGCAGTACTTC. The rearrangement uses TRBV28 and TRBJ2-7; 10 nucleotides line up with TRBD1. From germline, CDR1 is MDHEN and CDR2 SYDVKM. J lost 0 bases, V lost 5 bases, and 7 bases had no gene match. This CDR3 region has 16 residues.

This CDR3 reads CATSSLGGSNQPQHF. For the CDR3, the DNA is TGTGCCACCAGCTCACTCGGGGGGAGCAATCAGCCCCAGCATTTT. J is TRBJ1-5 and V is TRBV15; possibly TRBD1 for D (5 bases). This CDR3 region has 15 residues. Germline V gene sequence: CDR1 LNHNV, CDR2 YYDKDF (reference sequence). V lost 5 bases to trimming and J lost 1 base, with 12 bases between them.

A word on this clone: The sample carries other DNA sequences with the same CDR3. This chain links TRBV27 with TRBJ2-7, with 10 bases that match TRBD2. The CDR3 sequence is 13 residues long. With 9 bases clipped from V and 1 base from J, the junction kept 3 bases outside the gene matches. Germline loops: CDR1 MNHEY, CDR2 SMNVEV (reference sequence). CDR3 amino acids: CASGLADSYEQYF. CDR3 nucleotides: TGTGCCAGTGGACTAGCGGATTCCTACGAGCAGTACTTC.

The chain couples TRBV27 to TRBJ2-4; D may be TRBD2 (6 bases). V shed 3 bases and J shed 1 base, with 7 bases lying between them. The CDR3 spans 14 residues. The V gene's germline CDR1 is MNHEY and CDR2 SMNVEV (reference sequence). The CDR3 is CASSFAGAKNIQYF. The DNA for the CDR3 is TGTGCCAGCAGTTTTGCGGGGGCCAAAAACATTCAGTACTTC.

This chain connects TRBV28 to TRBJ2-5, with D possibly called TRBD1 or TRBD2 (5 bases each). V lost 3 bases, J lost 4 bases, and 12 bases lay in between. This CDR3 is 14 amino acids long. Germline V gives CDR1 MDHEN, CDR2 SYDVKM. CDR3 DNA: TGTGCCAGCAGTTTGGGCCAGGGACCAGAGACCCAGTACTTC. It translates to CASSLGQGPETQYF.

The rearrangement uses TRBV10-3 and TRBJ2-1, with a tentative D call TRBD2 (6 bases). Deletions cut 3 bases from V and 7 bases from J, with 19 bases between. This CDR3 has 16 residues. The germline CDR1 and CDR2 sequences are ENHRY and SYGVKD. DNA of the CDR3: TGTGCCATCAGTGAATCTCAGGGCATTGGGAGGAATGAGCAGTTCTTC. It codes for CAISESQGIGRNEQFF.

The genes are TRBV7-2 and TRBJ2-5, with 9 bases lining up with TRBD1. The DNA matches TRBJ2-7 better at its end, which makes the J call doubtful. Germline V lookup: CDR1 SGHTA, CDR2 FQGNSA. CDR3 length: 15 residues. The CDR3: CASSLVWDRAYEQYF. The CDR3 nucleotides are TGTGCCAGCAGCTTAGTCTGGGACAGGGCCTACGAGCAGTACTTC.

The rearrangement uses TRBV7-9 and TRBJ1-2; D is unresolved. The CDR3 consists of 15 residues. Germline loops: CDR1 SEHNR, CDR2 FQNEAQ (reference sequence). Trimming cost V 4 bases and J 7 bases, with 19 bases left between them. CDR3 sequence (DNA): TGTGCCAGCAGCTCCCAGTCCAGAAATTGGGGTGGCTACACCTTC. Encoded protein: CASSSQSRNWGGYTF. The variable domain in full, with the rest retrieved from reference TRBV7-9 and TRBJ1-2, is DTGVSQNPRHKITKRGQNVTFRCDPISEHNRLYWYRQTLGQGPEFLTYFQNEAQLEKSRLLSDRFSAERPKGSFSTLEIQRTEQGDSAMYLCASSSQSRNWGGYTFGSGTRLTVV.

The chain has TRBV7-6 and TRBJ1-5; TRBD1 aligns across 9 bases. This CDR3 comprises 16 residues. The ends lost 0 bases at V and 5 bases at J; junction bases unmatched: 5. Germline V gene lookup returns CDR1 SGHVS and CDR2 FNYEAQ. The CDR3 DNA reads TGTGCCAGCAGCTTAGCCCCGGACAGGGGTTATCAGCCCCAGCATTTT. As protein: CASSLAPDRGYQPQHF.

The CDR3 loop is CASSEGLAGVPEQYF. As DNA, the CDR3 is TGTGCCAGCAGTGAGGGACTAGCGGGAGTCCCCGAGCAGTACTTC. The chain recombines TRBV2 with TRBJ2-7, with TRBD2 matching 14 bases. Trimming at V came to 3 bases and at J to 6 bases, leaving 4 bases not matched to a gene. Germline V lookup: CDR1 SNHLY, CDR2 FYNNEI. This CDR3 has 15 amino acids.

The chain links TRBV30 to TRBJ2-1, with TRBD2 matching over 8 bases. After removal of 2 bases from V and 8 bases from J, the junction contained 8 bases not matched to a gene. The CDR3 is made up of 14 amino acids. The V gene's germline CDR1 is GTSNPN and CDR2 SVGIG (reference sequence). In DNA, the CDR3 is TGTGCCTGGAGTACCCTCAGCGGGAGAGATGAGCAGTTCTTC. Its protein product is CAWSTLSGRDEQFF.

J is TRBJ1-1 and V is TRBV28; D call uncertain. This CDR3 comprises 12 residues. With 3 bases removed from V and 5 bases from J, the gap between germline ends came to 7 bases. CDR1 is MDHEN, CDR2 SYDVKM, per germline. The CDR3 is CASSFVMTEAFF. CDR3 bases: TGTGCCAGCAGTTTTGTAATGACTGAAGCTTTCTTT.

The CDR3 region is CASSGRLAGQETQYF. Here the CDR3 DNA reads TGTGCCAGCAGCGGAAGACTAGCGGGGCAGGAGACCCAGTACTTC. The rearrangement uses TRBV11-2 and TRBJ2-5; TRBD2 aligns across 11 bases. Trimming cost V 5 bases and J 5 bases; bases outside gene matches: 7. Germline lookup yields CDR1 SGHAT and CDR2 FQNNGV. The CDR3 has 15 residues.

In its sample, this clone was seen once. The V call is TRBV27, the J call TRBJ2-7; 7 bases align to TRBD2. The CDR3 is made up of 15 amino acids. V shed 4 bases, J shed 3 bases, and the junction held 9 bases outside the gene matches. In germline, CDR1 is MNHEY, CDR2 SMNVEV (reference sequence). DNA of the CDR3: TGTGCCAGCAGTTCCCCCAGCAGCGGGATCTACGAGCAGTACTTC. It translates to CASSSPSSGIYEQYF.

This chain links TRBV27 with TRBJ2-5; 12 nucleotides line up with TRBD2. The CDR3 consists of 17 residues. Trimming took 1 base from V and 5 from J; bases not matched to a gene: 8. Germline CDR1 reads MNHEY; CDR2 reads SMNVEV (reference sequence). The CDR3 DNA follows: TGTGCCAGCAGTTTATATGGGACTAGCGGGTCTGGGGAGACCCAGTACTTC. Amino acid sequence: CASSLYGTSGSGETQYF.

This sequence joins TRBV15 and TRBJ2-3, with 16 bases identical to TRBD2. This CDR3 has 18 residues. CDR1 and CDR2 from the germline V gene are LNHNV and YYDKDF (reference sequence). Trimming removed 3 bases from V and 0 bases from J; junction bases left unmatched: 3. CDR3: CATSSGTSGRVSTDTQYF. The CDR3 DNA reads TGTGCCACCAGCAGCGGGACTAGCGGGAGGGTTAGCACAGATACGCAGTATTTT.

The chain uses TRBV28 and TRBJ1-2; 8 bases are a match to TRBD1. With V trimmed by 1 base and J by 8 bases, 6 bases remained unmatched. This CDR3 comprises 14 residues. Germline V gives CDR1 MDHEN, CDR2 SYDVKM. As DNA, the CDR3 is TGTGCCAGCAGTTTATATGTGACAGGGGTCGGCTACACCTTC. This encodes CASSLYVTGVGYTF.

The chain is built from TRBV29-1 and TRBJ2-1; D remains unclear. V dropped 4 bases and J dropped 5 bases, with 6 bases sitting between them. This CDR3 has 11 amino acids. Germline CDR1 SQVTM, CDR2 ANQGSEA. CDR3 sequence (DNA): TGCAGCGTTGGGGAAAACAATGAGCAGTTCTTC. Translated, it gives CSVGENNEQFF.